Reported below is one T cell receptor beta chain. Its specificity is unknown. This entry belongs to a study of OX40 agonist ivuxolimab in advanced cancers. Study at large: Patients enrolled in dose escalation were diagnosed with hepatocellular carcinoma, melanoma, renal cell or head and neck cancer. Partial responses were seen in three patients, one with hepatocellular carcinoma and two with cutaneous melanoma.

Sequencing was performed with immunoSEQ multiplex PCR; in TCRdb, only in-frame clones are kept and a portion is missing. Of about 64,000 clones detected, about 80% appear once; the ten largest clones hold roughly 2.3%. Blood sampling took place at baseline, cycle 4 day 1, and cycle 7 day 1. V lost 1 base to trimming and J lost 4 bases, with 14 bases between them. There are 14 residues in the CDR3. Per the germline V gene, CDR1 is GTSNPN and CDR2 is SVGIG (reference sequence). Study outcomes and limitations: No determination was made of the antigen specificity of the expanded peripheral T cells.

The sample in question was CD4+ or CD8+ T cells sorted from blood, obtained in a trial of the OX40 agonist ivuxolimab. The chain uses TRBV30 and TRBJ2-7; no clear D. The sequence came from an adult with an advanced solid tumor such as melanoma, head and neck, liver or kidney cancer. CDR3 in DNA: TGTGCCTGGAGTGGGACCTCCGGGTTTTACGAGCAGTACTTC. It encodes CAWSGTSGFYEQYF.